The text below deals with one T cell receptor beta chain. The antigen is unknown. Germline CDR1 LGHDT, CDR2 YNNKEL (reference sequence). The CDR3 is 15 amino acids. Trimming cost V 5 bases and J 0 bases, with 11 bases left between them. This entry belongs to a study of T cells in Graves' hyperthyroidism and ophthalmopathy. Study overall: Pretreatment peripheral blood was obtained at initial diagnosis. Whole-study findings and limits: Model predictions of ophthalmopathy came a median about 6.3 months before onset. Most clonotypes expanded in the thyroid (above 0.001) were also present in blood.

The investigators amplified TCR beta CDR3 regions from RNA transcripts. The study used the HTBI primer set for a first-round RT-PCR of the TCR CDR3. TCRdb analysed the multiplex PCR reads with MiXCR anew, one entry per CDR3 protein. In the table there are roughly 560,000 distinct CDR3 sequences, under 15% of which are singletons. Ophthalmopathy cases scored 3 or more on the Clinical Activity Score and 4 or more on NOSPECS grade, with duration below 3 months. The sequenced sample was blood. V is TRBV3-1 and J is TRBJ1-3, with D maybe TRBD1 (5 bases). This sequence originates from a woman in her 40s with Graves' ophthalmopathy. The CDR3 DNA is TGTGCCAGCAGCACCTGGGACCGCTCTGGAAACACCATATATTTT. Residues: CASSTWDRSGNTIYF.